Following are 18 T cell receptor beta chains from one sample sequenced in a study of OX40 agonist ivuxolimab in advanced cancers. Only in-frame clones appear in the TCRdb table, and some are missing; sequencing was by immunoSEQ multiplex PCR. The repertoire holds more than 50,000 clones, about 81% seen once, with about an eighth in the top ten. Sample: CD4+ or CD8+ T cells sorted from blood, taken in a trial of the OX40 agonist ivuxolimab. The receptor source for this set is an adult with an advanced solid tumor such as melanoma, head and neck, liver or kidney cancer.

The chain links TRBV9 to TRBJ1-1, with D maybe TRBD1 (5 bases). Germline loops: CDR1 SGDLS, CDR2 YYNGEE. V was clipped by 5 bases and J by 0 bases, with 11 bases between them. The CDR3 covers 14 residues. The CDR3 DNA follows: TGTGCCAGCAGGGAACAGGAACTGAACACTGAAGCTTTCTTT. This translates into CASREQELNTEAFF. Together with reference TRBV9 and TRBJ1-1, the CDR3 gives the full variable domain: DSGVTQTPKHLITATGQRVTLRCSPRSGDLSVYWYQQSLDQGLQFLIQYYNGEERAKGNILERFSAQQFPDLHSELNLSSLELGDSALYFCASREQELNTEAFFGQGTRLTVV.

The chain combines TRBV7-9 with TRBJ2-1; 10 nucleotides match TRBD2. This CDR3 is built from 19 residues. Germline V gene lookup returns CDR1 SEHNR and CDR2 FQNEAQ (reference sequence). V dropped 4 bases and J dropped 4; count of bases not matched to a gene: 16. Here the CDR3 DNA reads TGTGCCAGCAGCTCAGGGGGAGGGCTAGCGGGAGCTGGTTACAATGAGCAGTTCTTC. This gives the protein CASSSGGGLAGAGYNEQFF.

The table lists this clone with a few counts. This chain connects TRBV6-1 to TRBJ2-3; possibly TRBD2 for D (6 bases). V dropped 5 bases and J dropped 0 bases, with 9 bases sitting between them. The CDR3 is made up of 14 amino acids. The V gene's germline CDR1 is MNHNS and CDR2 SASEGT. CDR3 residues: CASSLAESTDTQYF. The CDR3 coding sequence is TGTGCCAGCAGTTTAGCGGAGAGCACAGATACGCAGTATTTT.

This chain connects TRBV4-1 to TRBJ2-7, with D possibly being TRBD2 (6 bases). Trimming stripped 1 base from V and 1 base from J, with 11 bases between. The germline V gene has CDR1 MGHRA and CDR2 YSYEKL. The CDR3 extends over 15 amino acids. The CDR3 reads CASSQGPGRSYEQYF. As DNA, the CDR3 is TGCGCCAGCAGCCAAGGACCAGGGAGGTCCTACGAGCAGTACTTC.

The rearrangement links TRBV18 to TRBJ1-2, with TRBD1 as a possible D gene (6 bases). V was cut by 3 bases and J by 4 bases, with 12 bases left in between. Germline assignment: CDR1 KGHSH and CDR2 LQKENI. The CDR3 spans 14 residues. CDR3 region: CASSPATGSYGYTF. CDR3 in DNA: TGTGCCAGCTCACCCGCGACAGGTTCCTATGGCTACACCTTC.

The rearrangement uses TRBV19 and TRBJ2-7; TRBD1 or TRBD2 may be the D gene (5 bases each). CDR3 length equals 16 residues. Per germline, CDR1 LNHDA and CDR2 SQIVND (reference sequence). Between the trimmed V and J ends, which lost 5 bases and 2 bases, there was a span of 19 bases. The CDR3 nucleotides read TGTGCCAGTAGTTCCCAATTAACGGGGCAAGCCTACGAGCAGTACTTC. As protein: CASSSQLTGQAYEQYF.

This clone appeared a few times. V and J are TRBV11-2 and TRBJ1-6; 8 nucleotides line up with TRBD1. The CDR3 consists of 14 residues. V shed 1 base and J 9 bases; nucleotides not matched to a gene: 2. Germline loops: CDR1 SGHAT, CDR2 FQNNGV. The CDR3 DNA sequence: TGTGCCAGCAGCTTAGTTCAGGGGGCTTCACCCCTCCACTTT. It specifies CASSLVQGASPLHF.

The chain combines TRBV2 with TRBJ2-3; the match to TRBD1 covers 7 bases. Germline V gene sequence: CDR1 SNHLY, CDR2 FYNNEI. J lost 7 bases, V lost 7 bases, and 8 bases had no gene match. The CDR3 is made up of 13 amino acids. The CDR3 loop reads CASIKRDSYTQYF. CDR3 bases: TGTGCCAGCATCAAACGGGACAGCTATACGCAGTATTTT.

J is TRBJ1-4 and V is TRBV10-3; a weak D match, TRBD1 (5 bases). Germline V gives CDR1 ENHRY, CDR2 SYGVKD. CDR3 length equals 12 residues. The germline V and J ends were trimmed by 6 bases and 4 bases, with 6 bases remaining between them. CDR3 bases: TGTGCCATCAGCAGGGATAATGAAAAACTGTTTTTT. This gives the protein CAISRDNEKLFF.

The V call is TRBV27, the J call TRBJ2-3; possible D gene TRBD1, 5 bases. The CDR3 is 13 residues long. From germline, CDR1 is MNHEY and CDR2 SMNVEV (reference sequence). Trimming stripped 7 bases from V and 0 bases from J, with 8 bases between. CDR3 amino acids: CASTDRSTDTQYF. The CDR3 nucleotides read TGTGCCAGCACTGACAGAAGCACAGATACGCAGTATTTT.

This CDR3 reads CASFSTGTGVTEAFF. For the CDR3, the DNA is TGTGCCAGTTTCTCAACCGGGACAGGGGTCACTGAAGCTTTCTTT. The chain uses TRBV28 and TRBJ1-1, with 10 bases matching TRBD1. J was trimmed by 4 bases and V by 9 bases; bases with no gene match: 11. Germline values: CDR1 MDHEN, CDR2 SYDVKM. The CDR3 spans 15 residues.

The chain employs TRBV5-1 and TRBJ2-1, with 7 bases aligning to TRBD1. This CDR3 spans 15 amino acids. Trimming at V came to 5 bases and at J to 0 bases, leaving 5 bases not matched to a gene. Germline CDR1 is SGHRS and CDR2 is YFSETQ. The CDR3 reads CASRIRDSSYNEQFF. The CDR3 DNA sequence: TGCGCCAGCAGGATCCGGGACAGCTCCTACAATGAGCAGTTCTTC.

The V gene is TRBV18, the J gene TRBJ1-2; 9 bases are shared with TRBD1. Germline CDR1 reads KGHSH; CDR2 reads LQKENI. The trim removed 0 bases at V and 2 bases at J, leaving 4 bases unmatched. The CDR3 sequence is 16 residues long. CDR3 protein: CASSPPTGQGNYGYTF. The CDR3 region has the DNA TGTGCCAGCTCACCACCTACTGGACAGGGGAACTATGGCTACACCTTC.

Relative to its sample, this clone is medium-sized. V usage is TRBV5-1 and J usage is TRBJ2-1; 9 positions match TRBD1. Germline V CDR1 and CDR2: SGHRS, YFSETQ. The trim removed 5 bases at V and 6 bases at J, leaving 12 bases unmatched. The CDR3 spans 16 residues. CDR3 amino acids: CASSYYPGQGTNEQFF. Written as DNA, the CDR3 is TGCGCCAGCAGTTATTATCCGGGACAGGGTACCAATGAGCAGTTCTTC.

This clone showed up just once. A read error is likely, as this CDR3 ends without the conserved phenylalanine or tryptophan. The DNA is left out, because the CDR3 cannot be placed on it with certainty; the CDR3 is given as TCRdb lists it. The chain has TRBV18 and TRBJ2-2. Per germline, CDR1 KGHSH and CDR2 LQKENI. The CDR3 is made up of 14 amino acids, end residues included. CDR3 protein: CASSPVVEGTDSVL.

V is TRBV5-6 and J is TRBJ2-3; perhaps TRBD1 as D (5 bases). Per germline, CDR1 SGHDT and CDR2 YYEEEE. The length of the CDR3 is 16 residues. The V and J ends lost 4 bases and 2 bases respectively, with 17 bases between them. The CDR3 bases are TGTGCCAGCAGCCCCCCTACGACAGCCTTCACAGATACGCAGTATTTT. Translated, it gives CASSPPTTAFTDTQYF.

The CDR3 DNA sequence: TGCGCCAGCAGACAGGACAGGGGGCCCTACGAGCAGTACTTC. Amino acids: CASRQDRGPYEQYF. The chain couples TRBV10-2 to TRBJ2-7; 11 bases are shared with TRBD1. Germline V gene data show CDR1 as WSHSY and CDR2 as SAAADI. V gave up 6 bases and J gave up 2 bases; unmatched junction bases: 3. There are 14 residues in the CDR3.

The V call is TRBV18, the J call TRBJ2-5; D gene ambiguous. The CDR3 totals 15 residues. Per the germline V gene, CDR1 is KGHSH and CDR2 is LQKENI. With 2 bases removed from V and 1 base from J, the gap between germline ends came to 11 bases. The chain's CDR3 is CASSPFGQPQETQYF. DNA for the CDR3: TGTGCCAGCTCACCATTTGGGCAGCCCCAAGAGACCCAGTACTTC.